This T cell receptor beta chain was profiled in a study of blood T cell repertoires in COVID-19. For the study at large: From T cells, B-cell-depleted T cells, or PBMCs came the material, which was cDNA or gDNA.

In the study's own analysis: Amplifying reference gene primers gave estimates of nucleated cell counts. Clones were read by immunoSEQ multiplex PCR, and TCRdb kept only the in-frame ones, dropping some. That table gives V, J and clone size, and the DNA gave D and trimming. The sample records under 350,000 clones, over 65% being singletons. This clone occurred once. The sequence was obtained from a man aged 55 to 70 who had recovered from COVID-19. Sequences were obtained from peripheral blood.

This chain's CDR3 is CASSPKIDRGGVGNEQFF. The CDR3, as DNA: TGTGCCAGCAGCCCCAAAATAGACAGGGGAGGTGTTGGCAATGAGCAGTTCTTC. V is TRBV14 and J is TRBJ2-1; 8 nucleotides match TRBD1. Looked up from germline, CDR1 is SGHDN and CDR2 is FVKESK. The ends lost 4 bases at V and 6 bases at J; junction bases unmatched: 17. The CDR3 has 18 residues.